The 29 T cell receptor beta chains below all came from one sample that was sequenced in a study of high-grade serous ovarian cancer treatment subgroups. TCRdb's copy holds only in-frame clones and misses some; the assay was immunoSEQ multiplex PCR. This table holds thousands of clones, 78% found once. The tumor samples were collected prior to definitive surgery or chemotherapy. The specimen was tumor tissue. The receptors here all came from a human donor with high-grade serous ovarian cancer.

The rearrangement links TRBV2 to TRBJ2-3; weak D call: TRBD1 (6 bases). This CDR3 region has 16 residues. Germline V CDR1 and CDR2: SNHLY, FYNNEI. The V end lost 4 bases, the J end lost 1 base, and 15 bases lay between the germline ends. The CDR3 coding sequence is TGTGCCAGCAGTGGGGGGTGGGCAGGGGGCACAGATACGCAGTATTTT. Translation: CASSGGWAGGTDTQYF.

The V and J genes are TRBV5-6 and TRBJ1-2; D gene unclear. The CDR3 consists of 14 residues. V lost 4 bases and J 7 bases, leaving 17 bases between the germline ends. CDR1 is SGHDT and CDR2 is YYEEEE in the germline V gene. CDR3 in DNA: TGTGCCAGCAGCCACGGGCCCAATCCAGGTGGCTACACCTTC. Translating it yields CASSHGPNPGGYTF.

V is TRBV5-1 and J is TRBJ1-1; D unresolved. The CDR3 loop spans 14 amino acids. V was pared by 2 bases and J by 1 base, with 9 bases between. Germline V CDR1 and CDR2: SGHRS, YFSETQ. The CDR3 DNA sequence: TGCGCCAGCAGCTTTCTAGGATCGAACACTGAAGCTTTCTTT. Amino acid sequence: CASSFLGSNTEAFF. Looking up the rest from reference TRBV5-1 and TRBJ1-1 gives the full variable domain: KAGVTQTPRYLIKTRGQQVTLSCSPISGHRSVSWYQQTPGQGLQFLFEYFSETQRNKGNFPGRFSGRQFSNSRSEMNVSTLELGDSALYLCASSFLGSNTEAFFGQGTRLTVV.

The chain recombines TRBV4-2 with TRBJ1-2; the D gene is possibly TRBD1 (5 bases). V was clipped by 5 bases and J by 6 bases, with 16 bases between them. This CDR3 contains 14 residues. The germline CDR1 and CDR2 sequences are LGHNA and YNFKEQ. CDR3 sequence reads: CASSVGAPGDGYTF. The CDR3 DNA reads as TGTGCCAGCAGCGTAGGGGCGCCGGGTGATGGCTACACCTTC.

The genes are TRBV7-9 and TRBJ2-1; 8 bases line up with TRBD2. The CDR3 totals 19 residues. Germline V gene lookup returns CDR1 SEHNR and CDR2 FQNEAQ (reference sequence). Trimming cost V 1 base and J 4 bases; bases outside gene matches: 15. CDR3 DNA: TGTGCCAGCAGCTTAGTGGTCGCGGGGGGCGCGACGAGATACAATGAGCAGTTCTTC. Its protein is CASSLVVAGGATRYNEQFF. Full variable domain (outside the CDR3, taken from reference TRBV7-9 and TRBJ2-1): DTGVSQNPRHKITKRGQNVTFRCDPISEHNRLYWYRQTLGQGPEFLTYFQNEAQLEKSRLLSDRFSAERPKGSFSTLEIQRTEQGDSAMYLCASSLVVAGGATRYNEQFFGPGTRLTVL.

This chain links TRBV5-4 with TRBJ2-3; 9 bases are shared with TRBD1. Germline V gives CDR1 SGHNT, CDR2 YYREEE (reference sequence). After removal of 3 bases from V and 6 bases from J, the junction contained 11 bases not matched to a gene. The CDR3 has 16 residues. In DNA form, the CDR3 reads TGTGCCAGCAGCTCCCTGAGGGGACAGGGTATGGATACGCAGTATTTT. This codes for CASSSLRGQGMDTQYF.

V and J are TRBV9 and TRBJ1-1; perhaps TRBD1 as D (6 bases). This CDR3 spans 14 amino acids. The germline V gene encodes CDR1 SGDLS and CDR2 YYNGEE. Between the trimmed V and J ends, which lost 0 bases and 7 bases, there was a span of 13 bases. The CDR3 loop reads CASSVGSGAHEAFF. For the CDR3, the DNA is TGTGCCAGCAGCGTAGGGTCGGGGGCCCATGAAGCTTTCTTT.

The rearrangement uses TRBV7-9 and TRBJ2-1; D is ambiguous. Germline CDR1 and CDR2: SEHNR and FQNEAQ (reference sequence). Trimming removed 3 bases from V and 9 bases from J, with 15 bases in between. The CDR3 runs 14 residues. The CDR3 sequence is CASSFPTTTVEQFF. CDR3 coding DNA: TGTGCCAGCAGCTTTCCCACCACTACGGTTGAGCAGTTCTTC.

V is TRBV5-6 and J is TRBJ1-2; D is undetermined. CDR3 length: 12 residues. Germline CDR1 and CDR2: SGHDT and YYEEEE. V was clipped by 0 bases and J by 4 bases, with 4 bases between them. The CDR3 nucleotides are TGTGCCAGCAGCTTGGGACTCTATGGCTACACCTTC. Protein product: CASSLGLYGYTF. Combining the CDR3 with reference TRBV5-6 and TRBJ1-2 gives the whole variable domain DAGVTQSPTHLIKTRGQQVTLRCSPKSGHDTVSWYQQALGQGPQFIFQYYEEEERQRGNFPDRFSGHQFPNYSSELNVNALLLGDSALYLCASSLGLYGYTFGSGTRLTVV.

Notes on this clone: Other DNA sequences in the same sample also yield this CDR3. The CDR3 here is CASEGTGVNYGYTF. The CDR3 DNA follows: TGTGCCAGCGAAGGGACGGGAGTCAACTATGGCTACACCTTC. The rearrangement links TRBV2 to TRBJ1-2; a possible D gene is TRBD1 (5 bases). Deletions cut 8 bases from V and 2 bases from J, with 15 bases between. The CDR3 spans 14 residues. Germline-derived CDR1 and CDR2 are SNHLY and FYNNEI.

The chain carries TRBV4-3 and TRBJ1-2; no clear D. This CDR3 region has 14 residues. CDR1 is LGHNA and CDR2 is YSLEER in the germline V gene. V gave up 4 bases and J gave up 4 bases, with 13 bases separating them. CDR3 DNA: TGCGCCAGCAGCCTTCGGAGAGACCTCTATGGCTACACCTTC. Translation gives CASSLRRDLYGYTF.

This clone was observed a few times. This chain uses TRBV7-9 with TRBJ1-6; D is uncertain. Deletions cut 2 bases from V and 5 bases from J, with 10 bases between. Germline V gene data show CDR1 as SEHNR and CDR2 as FQNEAQ (reference sequence). The CDR3 sequence is 15 residues long. The CDR3 nucleotides are TGTGCCAGCAGCTTACGGTCCGGGGATAATTCACCCCTCCACTTT. It encodes CASSLRSGDNSPLHF.

The chain links TRBV28 to TRBJ2-2, with 8 bases that match TRBD2. Per germline, CDR1 MDHEN and CDR2 SYDVKM. Trimming removed 3 bases from V and 4 bases from J; junction bases left unmatched: 7. The CDR3 is 16 residues long. CDR3 bases: TGTGCCAGCAGTTTGCGGGGGGCCTTATCCACCGGGGAGCTGTTTTTT. It encodes CASSLRGALSTGELFF.

The chain uses TRBV18 and TRBJ2-3, with D unclear. This CDR3 has 12 amino acids. Germline V gene sequence: CDR1 KGHSH, CDR2 LQKENI. Trimming cost V 2 bases and J 4 bases, with 4 bases left between them. DNA for the CDR3: TGTGCCAGCTCACCAAGGGCAGATACGCAGTATTTT. It translates to CASSPRADTQYF.

V and J are TRBV9 and TRBJ1-3; D is perhaps TRBD1 (5 bases). This CDR3 is 15 amino acids long. Germline V gene lookup returns CDR1 SGDLS and CDR2 YYNGEE. With 4 bases removed from V and 0 bases from J, the gap between germline ends came to 11 bases. The CDR3 region is CASSRKGSSGNTIYF. CDR3 sequence (DNA): TGTGCCAGCAGCCGAAAGGGGTCCTCTGGAAACACCATATATTTT. The variable domain in full, completed from reference TRBV9 and TRBJ1-3, reads DSGVTQTPKHLITATGQRVTLRCSPRSGDLSVYWYQQSLDQGLQFLIQYYNGEERAKGNILERFSAQQFPDLHSELNLSSLELGDSALYFCASSRKGSSGNTIYFGEGSWLTVV.

The V and J genes are TRBV6-4 and TRBJ2-1; maybe TRBD2 (6 bases). V was shortened by 0 bases and J by 3 bases, with 9 bases between the two germline ends. The CDR3 covers 15 residues. Germline CDR1 reads MRHNA; CDR2 reads SNTAGT. CDR3 DNA: TGTGCCAGCAGTGACTCGGAGGGAGGCTACAATGAGCAGTTCTTC. Amino acid sequence: CASSDSEGGYNEQFF.

This chain joins TRBV2 and TRBJ2-2, with a possible D match to TRBD1 (6 bases). V shed 4 bases and J shed 7 bases, with 16 bases lying between them. CDR1 SNHLY and CDR2 FYNNEI come from the germline V gene. CDR3 size: 15 residues. Written as DNA, the CDR3 is TGTGCCAGCAGTGCCCAGGCAGGGGTCCACGGGGAGCTGTTTTTT. It encodes CASSAQAGVHGELFF.

The CDR3 spells CASSTTGNTGELFF. In DNA form, the CDR3 reads TGTGCCAGTAGTACCACAGGGAACACCGGGGAGCTGTTTTTT. This chain uses TRBV19 with TRBJ2-2, with D possibly matching TRBD1 (5 bases). The CDR3 totals 14 residues. V gave up 4 bases and J gave up 1 base, with 7 bases separating them. Germline V CDR1 and CDR2: LNHDA, SQIVND (reference sequence).

CDR3 in amino acids: CASSYGGVGEAFF. The CDR3 DNA sequence: TGTGCCAGCAGCTATGGGGGCGTGGGTGAAGCTTTCTTT. This chain links TRBV9 with TRBJ1-1, with D possibly being TRBD1 (6 bases). Looked up from germline, CDR1 is SGDLS and CDR2 is YYNGEE. V was shortened by 4 bases and J by 7 bases, with 14 bases between the two germline ends. The CDR3 extends over 13 amino acids. Supplemented by reference TRBV9 and TRBJ1-1, the full variable domain reads DSGVTQTPKHLITATGQRVTLRCSPRSGDLSVYWYQQSLDQGLQFLIQYYNGEERAKGNILERFSAQQFPDLHSELNLSSLELGDSALYFCASSYGGVGEAFFGQGTRLTVV.

J is TRBJ1-2 and V is TRBV6-6, with D unresolved. In germline, CDR1 is MNHNY, CDR2 SVGAGI (reference sequence). This CDR3 region has 13 residues. V lost 7 bases, J lost 6 bases, and 15 bases lay in between. Written as DNA, the CDR3 is TGTGCCAGCACCATACTCGGGGAGGATGGCTACACCTTC. It codes for CASTILGEDGYTF.

The chain links TRBV5-1 to TRBJ1-1; the D gene is possibly TRBD1 (6 bases). The CDR3 consists of 20 residues. V was pared by 1 base and J by 1 base, with 26 bases between. Germline assignment: CDR1 SGHRS and CDR2 YFSETQ. This CDR3 reads CASSLWGFGKEVGGNTEAFF. The CDR3 DNA sequence: TGCGCCAGCAGCTTGTGGGGTTTTGGGAAGGAAGTAGGGGGGAACACTGAAGCTTTCTTT.

Only a few counts were recorded for this clone. A read error may produce the germline difference seen at one junction end. The V call is TRBV7-9, the J call TRBJ2-7, with a weak D call TRBD2 (5 bases). CDR1 is SEHNR and CDR2 is FQNEAQ in the germline V gene (reference sequence). The CDR3 is 14 amino acids. The DNA for the CDR3 is TGTGCCAGCAGCCCACCCCAGTCTCCGGACTCCAAGGACTTC. This translates into CASSPPQSPDSKDF.

This clone was observed a single time. V gene TRBV19 combines with J gene TRBJ1-5; 8 nucleotides match TRBD1. Germline-derived CDR1 and CDR2 are LNHDA and SQIVND (reference sequence). This CDR3 has 17 residues. V shed 4 bases and J 7 bases; nucleotides not matched to a gene: 15. In DNA, the CDR3 is TGTGCCAGTAGTAACTACCTAGGACAGGGCAAGAGGCAGCCCCAGCATTTT. Its translation is CASSNYLGQGKRQPQHF. Combining the CDR3 with reference TRBV19 and TRBJ1-5 gives the whole variable domain DGGITQSPKYLFRKEGQNVTLSCEQNLNHDAMYWYRQDPGQGLRLIYYSQIVNDFQKGDIAEGYSVSREKKESFPLTVTSAQKNPTAFYLCASSNYLGQGKRQPQHFGDGTRLSIL.

The chain combines TRBV13 with TRBJ1-2; D uncertain. Germline V CDR1 and CDR2: PRHDT, FYEKMQ (reference sequence). This CDR3 comprises 12 residues. Trimming cost V 8 bases and J 4 bases, with 11 bases left between them. CDR3 in amino acids: CASRAASYGYTF. CDR3 sequence (DNA): TGTGCCAGCCGCGCGGCTTCCTATGGCTACACCTTC.

This clone was seen a handful of times. The gene calls are TRBV7-9 and TRBJ1-4, with D hard to call. The CDR3 sequence is 17 residues long. Germline lookup yields CDR1 SEHNR and CDR2 FQNEAQ (reference sequence). V was cut by 0 bases and J by 3 bases, with 14 bases left in between. The CDR3 DNA reads TGTGCCAGCAGCTTAGCGCTCTTCGGAGCGGCTAATGAAAAACTGTTTTTT. As protein: CASSLALFGAANEKLFF.

This chain's CDR3 is CASSVGLAGGSYNEQFF. CDR3 nucleotide sequence: TGTGCCAGCAGCGTCGGACTAGCGGGGGGATCTTACAATGAGCAGTTCTTC. This chain joins TRBV11-1 and TRBJ2-1; TRBD2 aligns across 14 bases. The germline gives CDR1 SGHAT, CDR2 FQDESV (reference sequence). V lost 5 bases and J lost 4; bases outside the gene matches: 7. CDR3 size: 17 residues. Combining the CDR3 with reference TRBV11-1 and TRBJ2-1 gives the whole variable domain EAEVAQSPRYKITEKSQAVAFWCDPISGHATLYWYRQILGQGPELLVQFQDESVVDDSQLPKDRFSAERLKGVDSTLKIQPAELGDSAMYLCASSVGLAGGSYNEQFFGPGTRLTVL.

In its sample, this clone was seen once. The rearrangement uses TRBV4-1 and TRBJ2-2; 14 bases align to TRBD2. V lost 3 bases and J lost 0; bases outside the gene matches: 6. The CDR3 totals 19 residues. CDR1 is MGHRA, CDR2 YSYEKL, per germline. The CDR3 bases are TGCGCCAGCAGCCAGGTGGGACTAGCGGGGGCCTCGAACACCGGGGAGCTGTTTTTT. It encodes CASSQVGLAGASNTGELFF.

The CDR3 here is CSVLVNYGYTF. As DNA, the CDR3 is TGCAGCGTTCTAGTTAACTATGGCTACACCTTC. The rearrangement uses TRBV29-1 and TRBJ1-2; no reliable D call. Trimming cost V 5 bases and J 1 base, with 5 bases left between them. The V gene's germline CDR1 is SQVTM and CDR2 ANQGSEA. The CDR3 extends over 11 amino acids.

V and J are TRBV7-8 and TRBJ2-5; 15 bases agree with TRBD2. The CDR3 length is 17 residues. Per the germline V gene, CDR1 is SGHVS and CDR2 is FQNEAQ. V dropped 5 bases and J dropped 7; count of bases not matched to a gene: 11. The CDR3 DNA is TGTGCCAGCAGCCCAAACTCGGGGACTAGCGGGGGGAGGACCCAGTACTTC. It specifies CASSPNSGTSGGRTQYF.